These T cell receptor beta chains were read from a single sample in a study of blood T cell repertoires in COVID-19. Assay: immunoSEQ multiplex PCR; the TCRdb copy retains only in-frame clones and omits some. The sample lists around 29,000 clones; 65% to 90% were seen once. The specimen sequenced was peripheral blood. The source is a woman aged 55-70 years with active COVID-19. The CDR3 runs from the conserved cysteine through the conserved F or W. Fields, in order: J gene, V gene, clone size, D gene, CDR3 DNA, CDR3 protein. The D gene is left open where the match is weak. Where a row states a size, it is once, few, many or the class of an expanded clone; other rows omit it.

J gene: TRBJ2-2; V gene: TRBV5-1; clone size: -; D gene: TRBD2; CDR3 DNA: TGCGCCAGCAGCTTGGACACTAGCGGCTTAGCTGGGGAGCTGTTTTTT; CDR3 protein: CASSLDTSGLAGELFF
J gene: TRBJ2-3; V gene: TRBV7-9; clone size: -; D gene: -; CDR3 DNA: TGTGCCACCACCCCGTCTAGCACAGATACGCAGTATTTT; CDR3 protein: CATTPSSTDTQYF
J gene: TRBJ2-2; V gene: TRBV5-8; clone size: -; D gene: -; CDR3 DNA: TGTGCCAGCAGCTATGTGGCGAAGGGGATGGGTACCGGGGAGCTGTTTTTT; CDR3 protein: CASSYVAKGMGTGELFF
J gene: TRBJ2-5; V gene: TRBV28; clone size: -; D gene: -; CDR3 DNA: TGTGCCAGCAGTTTGGCACAAGGGGGCCAAGAGACCCAGTACTTC; CDR3 protein: CASSLAQGGQETQYF
J gene: TRBJ2-6; V gene: TRBV11-3; clone size: -; D gene: -; CDR3 DNA: TGTGCCAGCAGCTTAGCCATTGAGGGACAAATCCACTCTGGGGCCAACGTCCTGACTTTC; CDR3 protein: CASSLAIEGQIHSGANVLTF
J gene: TRBJ2-7; V gene: TRBV5-1; clone size: -; D gene: TRBD1; CDR3 DNA: TGCGCCAGCAGTCCGACAGGGATCGAGCAGTACTTC; CDR3 protein: CASSPTGIEQYF
J gene: TRBJ1-6; V gene: TRBV7-9; clone size: -; D gene: TRBD1; CDR3 DNA: TGTGCCAGCAGCGAAGACAGGGGTTCTTCCTATAATTCACCCCTCCACTTT; CDR3 protein: CASSEDRGSSYNSPLHF
J gene: TRBJ1-1; V gene: TRBV5-1; clone size: -; D gene: -; CDR3 DNA: TGCGCCAGCCGCCGCGAGCCGAACACTGAAGCTTTCTTT; CDR3 protein: CASRREPNTEAFF
J gene: TRBJ2-5; V gene: TRBV5-1; clone size: -; D gene: -; CDR3 DNA: TGCGCCAGCAGCTTGGAATTTGGCAAACCTCAGGAGACCCAGTACTTC; CDR3 protein: CASSLEFGKPQETQYF
J gene: TRBJ1-4; V gene: TRBV4-1; clone size: once; D gene: -; CDR3 DNA: TGCGCCAGCAGCCAAGTCATCGCGGTCAGGTTGGGGCTTGAAAAACTGTTTTTT; CDR3 protein: CASSQVIAVRLGLEKLFF
J gene: TRBJ2-3; V gene: TRBV7-3; clone size: -; D gene: -; CDR3 DNA: TGTGCCAGCAGCAAAACCCCAGGCGTTGCGCAGTATTTT; CDR3 protein: CASSKTPGVAQYF
J gene: TRBJ1-2; V gene: TRBV7-2; clone size: -; D gene: TRBD1; CDR3 DNA: TGTGCCAGCAGCTCCAGGGGGACGGGGTCCCCTCGCGGCTACACCTTC; CDR3 protein: CASSSRGTGSPRGYTF
J gene: TRBJ2-1; V gene: TRBV5-4; clone size: -; D gene: TRBD2; CDR3 DNA: TGTGCCAGCAGCACAAGCGGGAGGGCTGGGGTTGAGCAGTTCTTC; CDR3 protein: CASSTSGRAGVEQFF
J gene: TRBJ2-1; V gene: TRBV28; clone size: -; D gene: TRBD2; CDR3 DNA: TGTGCCAGCAGTACGTTAGCGGGGGGAGTAGAGCGGTACAATGAGCAGTTCTTC; CDR3 protein: CASSTLAGGVERYNEQFF
J gene: TRBJ2-7; V gene: TRBV5-3; clone size: -; D gene: -; CDR3 DNA: TGTGCCAGAAGTAGGGGATGTAGCCTTAACCTACACTCCTACGAGCAGTACTTC; CDR3 protein: CARSRGCSLNLHSYEQYF
J gene: TRBJ2-1; V gene: TRBV11-1; clone size: -; D gene: TRBD1; CDR3 DNA: TGTGCCAGCAGCCGTCGGGACAGTAGGAATGAGCAGTTCTTC; CDR3 protein: CASSRRDSRNEQFF
J gene: TRBJ1-1; V gene: TRBV29-1; clone size: -; D gene: -; CDR3 DNA: TGCAGCGTGGGAGTGGCGCCCGGGACTGAAGCTTTCTTT; CDR3 protein: CSVGVAPGTEAFF
J gene: TRBJ2-1; V gene: TRBV28; clone size: -; D gene: TRBD1; CDR3 DNA: TGTGCCAGCAGATATGGACAGGGGAGGAGTGAGCAGTTCTTC; CDR3 protein: CASRYGQGRSEQFF
J gene: TRBJ2-7; V gene: TRBV28; clone size: -; D gene: TRBD2; CDR3 DNA: TGTGCCAGCAGAAAGCGGGGGGGCTCCTACGAGCAGTACTTC; CDR3 protein: CASRKRGGSYEQYF
J gene: TRBJ1-4; V gene: TRBV9; clone size: -; D gene: -; CDR3 DNA: TGTGCCAGCAGCGTAGACCCGGGAACTAATGAAAAACTGTTTTTT; CDR3 protein: CASSVDPGTNEKLFF
J gene: TRBJ2-7; V gene: TRBV9; clone size: -; D gene: TRBD2; CDR3 DNA: TGTGCCAGCAGCGTAGAGCCCCTAGCGGGAGTTTACGAGCAGTACTTC; CDR3 protein: CASSVEPLAGVYEQYF
J gene: TRBJ2-7; V gene: TRBV5-6; clone size: -; D gene: -; CDR3 DNA: TGTGCCAGCAGCCGTTACAGCTCCTACGAGCAGTACTTC; CDR3 protein: CASSRYSSYEQYF
J gene: TRBJ2-7; V gene: TRBV10-2; clone size: -; D gene: TRBD2; CDR3 DNA: TGCGCCAGCAGCGCACTAGCGGGATTTTCCCCCTACGAGCAGTACTTC; CDR3 protein: CASSALAGFSPYEQYF
J gene: TRBJ1-6; V gene: TRBV5-1; clone size: few; D gene: -; CDR3 DNA: TGCGCCAGCAGCCCAAGATCGGGGGATAGTTCACCCCTCCACTTT; CDR3 protein: CASSPRSGDSSPLHF
J gene: TRBJ2-2; V gene: TRBV6-5; clone size: -; D gene: TRBD1; CDR3 DNA: TGTGCCACCCGGACAGGCACCGGGGAGCTGTTTTTT; CDR3 protein: CATRTGTGELFF
J gene: TRBJ1-3; V gene: TRBV7-2; clone size: -; D gene: -; CDR3 DNA: TGTGCCAGCAGCATTAACTCTGGAAACACCATATATTTT; CDR3 protein: CASSINSGNTIYF
J gene: TRBJ2-6; V gene: TRBV5-3; clone size: -; D gene: TRBD2; CDR3 DNA: TGTGCCAGAAGCCGTATAGCGGGGCTCGGGGCCAACGTCCTGACTTTC; CDR3 protein: CARSRIAGLGANVLTF
J gene: TRBJ1-1; V gene: TRBV7-8; clone size: -; D gene: -; CDR3 DNA: TGTGCCAGCAGCCCGGCGGGGGCCTCCAACGCGATCATGAACACTGAAGCTTTCTTT; CDR3 protein: CASSPAGASNAIMNTEAFF
J gene: TRBJ1-6; V gene: TRBV19; clone size: -; D gene: -; CDR3 DNA: TGTGCCAGTAGTATAGCTCTCTGGGAGAGCTCCTATAATTCACCCCTCCACTTT; CDR3 protein: CASSIALWESSYNSPLHF
J gene: TRBJ2-1; V gene: TRBV7-3; clone size: -; D gene: -; CDR3 DNA: TGTGCCAGCAGCCCCCCCCGGAGAGGGGCGGGGAACGAGCAGTTCTTC; CDR3 protein: CASSPPRRGAGNEQFF
J gene: TRBJ2-5; V gene: TRBV7-8; clone size: -; D gene: -; CDR3 DNA: TGTGCCAGCAGCGTGGACAAGGCGGAGACCCAGTACTTC; CDR3 protein: CASSVDKAETQYF
J gene: TRBJ2-5; V gene: TRBV5-1; clone size: -; D gene: -; CDR3 DNA: TGCGCCAGCAGCTTGTTGCCAGGGGCATTACAAGAGACCCAGTACTTC; CDR3 protein: CASSLLPGALQETQYF
J gene: TRBJ2-7; V gene: TRBV7-3; clone size: -; D gene: -; CDR3 DNA: TGTGCCAGCAGCTTAACCGGACAGCCTTCCTACGAGCAGTACTTC; CDR3 protein: CASSLTGQPSYEQYF
J gene: TRBJ1-1; V gene: TRBV7-8; clone size: -; D gene: -; CDR3 DNA: TGTGCCAGCAGCACCCGACAGCTAAACGGCAAGAACACTGAAGCTTTCTTT; CDR3 protein: CASSTRQLNGKNTEAFF
J gene: TRBJ2-7; V gene: TRBV2; clone size: -; D gene: TRBD1; CDR3 DNA: TGTGCCAGCATGCAGCAGGGGGCGCTTTTTTACGAGCAGTACTTC; CDR3 protein: CASMQQGALFYEQYF
J gene: TRBJ2-7; V gene: TRBV2; clone size: -; D gene: -; CDR3 DNA: TGTGCCAGCCGACGGGACTCCTACGAGCAGTACTTC; CDR3 protein: CASRRDSYEQYF
J gene: TRBJ2-2; V gene: TRBV9; clone size: -; D gene: -; CDR3 DNA: TGTGCCAGCAGCCCCGAAAGTCAGGGTTGGACCGGGGAGCTGTTTTTT; CDR3 protein: CASSPESQGWTGELFF